Presented here are 25 T cell receptor beta chains from one specimen sequenced in a study of shared clonotypes between healthy human individuals. The protocol was immunoSEQ multiplex PCR, while the TCRdb copy is restricted to in-frame clones and leaves out a portion. The data contain some 1 million clones, 65% to 75% of them seen just once; the ten biggest clones take up roughly 1.5%. The sample consisted of memory CD4+ T cells sorted from blood. Subset of the sample: CD45RA-negative fraction. The receptors shown here come from a young man in good health.

The chain is built from TRBV18 and TRBJ2-2; 11 bases match TRBD2. Trimming took 1 base from V and 7 from J; bases not matched to a gene: 8. This CDR3 is 17 amino acids long. From germline, CDR1 is KGHSH and CDR2 LQKENI. This chain's CDR3 is CASSPRSTSGTDGELFF. In DNA form, the CDR3 reads TGTGCCAGCTCACCACGGTCGACTAGCGGGACTGACGGGGAGCTGTTTTTT.

This clone showed up just once. The V gene is TRBV19, the J gene TRBJ1-5; D possibly corresponds to TRBD1 (6 bases). V gave up 5 bases and J gave up 4 bases, with 12 bases separating them. Germline CDR1 and CDR2: LNHDA and SQIVND (reference sequence). The CDR3 has 14 amino acids. CDR3 region: CASSRNRVNQPQHF. CDR3 bases: TGTGCCAGTAGTCGGAACAGGGTGAATCAGCCCCAGCATTTT.

Only one count was recorded for this clone. The CDR3 nucleotides are TGTGCCAGCAGTTATCCCGGGACGGCGGGTTCACCCCTCCACTTT. Its translation: CASSYPGTAGSPLHF. The V gene is TRBV6-6, the J gene TRBJ1-6; weak D call: TRBD1 (5 bases). The ends were cut back, 3 bases at V and 9 bases at J, with 15 bases in the middle. Germline CDR1 reads MNHNY; CDR2 reads SVGAGI (reference sequence). The CDR3 is 15 residues long.

The genes are TRBV9 and TRBJ2-7; perhaps D is TRBD1 or TRBD2 (5 bases each). The CDR3 sequence is 15 residues long. Trimming removed 3 bases from V and 7 bases from J, with 20 bases in between. Germline CDR1 and CDR2: SGDLS and YYNGEE. CDR3 coding DNA: TGTGCCAGCAGCGCCCGGGACCAGACTCCGGGGGAGCAGTACTTC. It codes for CASSARDQTPGEQYF.

The genes are TRBV7-2 and TRBJ1-1; D perhaps matches TRBD1 (6 bases). Germline CDR1 is SGHTA and CDR2 is FQGNSA. The CDR3 extends over 14 amino acids. The V end was cut by 4 bases, the J end by 3 bases, with 12 bases between. The chain's CDR3 is CASSYRDGHTEAFF. Written as DNA, the CDR3 is TGTGCCAGCAGCTACAGGGACGGTCACACTGAAGCTTTCTTT.

This chain connects TRBV7-6 to TRBJ2-2, with 10 bases identical to TRBD1. The CDR3 runs 15 residues. With 8 bases clipped from V and 5 bases from J, the junction kept 8 bases outside the gene matches. The germline gives CDR1 SGHVS, CDR2 FNYEAQ. Written as DNA, the CDR3 is TGTGCCAGCGGCGGACAGGGGGGAGGTACCGGGGAGCTGTTTTTT. Its protein product is CASGGQGGGTGELFF.

J is TRBJ2-5 and V is TRBV5-1, with TRBD2 matching over 9 bases. This CDR3 is built from 15 residues. The junction had 5 bases not matched to a gene; V was cut back by 0 bases and J by 5 bases. CDR1 and CDR2 (germline): SGHRS, YFSETQ. The CDR3 sequence is CASSLGRLAGETQYF. The CDR3 nucleotides read TGCGCCAGCAGCTTGGGCCGGCTAGCGGGGGAGACCCAGTACTTC.

CDR3 nucleotides: TGTGCCAGCAGCCCCGGGACTATGATCTACGAGCAGTACTTC. Translation: CASSPGTMIYEQYF. V and J are TRBV14 and TRBJ2-7; TRBD2 matches at 7 bases. Germline CDR1 reads SGHDN; CDR2 reads FVKESK. V gave up 4 bases and J gave up 3 bases; unmatched junction bases: 6. The CDR3 is made up of 14 amino acids.

Written as DNA, the CDR3 is TGCGCCAGCAGTGAGTCTCGTCCGGGGGCTGGCTCTGAAGCTTTCTTT. As protein: CASSESRPGAGSEAFF. This chain links TRBV10-1 with TRBJ1-1, with TRBD1 as a possible D gene (6 bases). The CDR3 spans 16 residues. Trimming removed 0 bases from V and 6 bases from J, with 17 bases in between. Germline lookup yields CDR1 WNHNN and CDR2 SYGVQD (reference sequence).

A few counts support this clone. The chain uses TRBV7-6 and TRBJ2-5; unclear D gene. Germline CDR1 is SGHVS and CDR2 is FNYEAQ. Trimming pared 1 base from V and 3 bases from J, leaving 9 bases between. The CDR3 has 14 residues. Written as DNA, the CDR3 is TGTGCCAGCAGCTTAGGACGGCTTGAAGAGACCCAGTACTTC. Protein sequence: CASSLGRLEETQYF.

The chain combines TRBV7-8 with TRBJ2-7; D gene ambiguous. V was shortened by 2 bases and J by 5 bases, with 10 bases between the two germline ends. CDR1 is SGHVS, CDR2 FQNEAQ, per germline. The CDR3 is 13 residues long. In nucleotides, the CDR3 is TGTGCCAGCAGCTTACGGCTCCAGGACGAGCAGTACTTC. It is translated as CASSLRLQDEQYF.

The rearrangement links TRBV7-2 to TRBJ1-5, with D unresolved. V lost 3 bases, J lost 4 bases, and 7 bases lay in between. CDR3 size: 13 residues. Looked up from germline, CDR1 is SGHTA and CDR2 is FQGNSA. The CDR3 protein is CASSLIWNQPQHF. The CDR3, as DNA: TGTGCCAGCAGCTTGATCTGGAATCAGCCCCAGCATTTT.

The rearrangement uses TRBV4-1 and TRBJ2-2, with TRBD2 matching 9 bases. After removal of 5 bases from V and 7 bases from J, the junction contained 14 bases not matched to a gene. CDR1 and CDR2 from the germline V gene are MGHRA and YSYEKL. This CDR3 is built from 17 residues. CDR3 nucleotides: TGCGCCAGCAGCGCAACTTCTAGCGGGACTATATACGGGGAGCTGTTTTTT. The encoded protein is CASSATSSGTIYGELFF.

This clone was seen a single time. The V gene is TRBV6-1, the J gene TRBJ1-5; D is unresolved. The CDR3 spans 14 residues. Trimming took 8 bases from V and 0 from J, leaving 11 bases between them. The germline gives CDR1 MNHNS, CDR2 SASEGT. The CDR3, as DNA: TGTGCCAGCGTGATAGGCCATAGCAATCAGCCCCAGCATTTT. The encoded protein is CASVIGHSNQPQHF.

This rearrangement joins TRBV5-1 to TRBJ2-7, with 16 bases aligning to TRBD2. Trimming removed 4 bases from V and 2 bases from J; junction bases left unmatched: 6. The CDR3 extends over 17 amino acids. The germline V gene encodes CDR1 SGHRS and CDR2 YFSETQ. CDR3 nucleotide sequence: TGCGCCAGCAGCCCGGGACTAGCGGGAGGGAGCCCCTACGAGCAGTACTTC. Translated, it gives CASSPGLAGGSPYEQYF.

The chain links TRBV7-2 to TRBJ2-3, with 12 nucleotides matching TRBD2. The junction had 10 bases not matched to a gene; V was cut back by 4 bases and J by 8 bases. Germline CDR1 is SGHTA and CDR2 is FQGNSA. The CDR3 extends over 16 amino acids. The CDR3: CASSSASGRAESTQYF. CDR3 DNA: TGTGCCAGCAGCTCCGCTAGCGGGAGGGCCGAGAGTACGCAGTATTTT.

J is TRBJ2-3 and V is TRBV5-1; D possibly uses TRBD1 or TRBD2 (5 bases each). CDR1 and CDR2 from the germline V gene are SGHRS and YFSETQ. The CDR3 spans 15 residues. The V end was cut by 2 bases, the J end by 4 bases, with 14 bases between. CDR3 in DNA: TGCGCCAGCAGCTTCGGCCCTATGGGGGCAGATACGCAGTATTTT. Amino acid sequence: CASSFGPMGADTQYF.

The chain joins TRBV6-1 to TRBJ1-5; TRBD1 agrees at 7 bases. V gave up 6 bases and J gave up 4 bases; unmatched junction bases: 6. The CDR3 extends over 14 amino acids. The germline V gene encodes CDR1 MNHNS and CDR2 SASEGT. The CDR3 sequence is CASSPGQPNQPQHF. CDR3 nucleotides: TGTGCCAGCAGCCCGGGACAGCCTAATCAGCCCCAGCATTTT.

The CDR3 is CASSQTGSVGGNEKLFF. CDR3 DNA: TGTGCCAGCAGCCAAACAGGGTCAGTTGGAGGGAATGAAAAACTGTTTTTT. The chain employs TRBV7-9 and TRBJ1-4, with D perhaps matching TRBD1 (6 bases). Trimming removed 5 bases from V and 5 bases from J, with 21 bases in between. Germline lookup yields CDR1 SEHNR and CDR2 FQNEAQ (reference sequence). The CDR3 runs 17 residues.

The chain joins TRBV28 to TRBJ2-2; tentative D call: TRBD2 (5 bases). The CDR3 length is 15 residues. Between the trimmed V and J ends, which lost 7 bases and 6 bases, there was a span of 18 bases. CDR1 MDHEN and CDR2 SYDVKM come from the germline V gene. DNA of the CDR3: TGTGCCAGCACCACCCGGGGTAACCTAGCCGGGGAGCTGTTTTTT. This gives the protein CASTTRGNLAGELFF.

The rearrangement uses TRBV28 and TRBJ2-2; a possible D gene is TRBD1 (7 bases). The V end was cut by 6 bases, the J end by 3 bases, with 14 bases between. In germline, CDR1 is MDHEN, CDR2 SYDVKM. This CDR3 has 15 residues. DNA of the CDR3: TGTGCCAGCAGCTCCCAGGGGGACTACACCGGGGAGCTGTTTTTT. Encoded protein: CASSSQGDYTGELFF.

This clone was found a few times. This chain joins TRBV5-1 and TRBJ1-6; D perhaps matches TRBD1 (6 bases). Germline V gives CDR1 SGHRS, CDR2 YFSETQ. The length of the CDR3 is 15 residues. With 2 bases removed from V and 6 bases from J, the gap between germline ends came to 12 bases. CDR3 DNA sequence: TGCGCCAGCAGCTTTATTCAGGGGCCTAATTCACCCCTCCACTTT. Residues: CASSFIQGPNSPLHF.

V usage is TRBV30 and J usage is TRBJ2-5; 14 nucleotides match TRBD2. There are 17 residues in the CDR3. The V gene's germline CDR1 is GTSNPN and CDR2 SVGIG (reference sequence). Trimming at V came to 4 bases and at J to 4 bases, leaving 11 bases not matched to a gene. The CDR3 DNA follows: TGTGCCTGGACCCGAAGGGGACTAGCGGGGGCCGCAGAGACCCAGTACTTC. This codes for CAWTRRGLAGAAETQYF.

V gene TRBV12-5 combines with J gene TRBJ2-1; 16 bases are shared with TRBD2. The junction had 4 bases not matched to a gene; V was cut back by 5 bases and J by 0 bases. Per germline, CDR1 LGHNT and CDR2 FRNRAP. CDR3 size: 18 residues. DNA for the CDR3: TGTGCTAGTGGTCTGGGACTAGCGGGAGGGAGCTCCTACAATGAGCAGTTCTTC. It encodes CASGLGLAGGSSYNEQFF.

The gene calls are TRBV6-1 and TRBJ2-3, with D tentatively TRBD1 (6 bases). CDR1 and CDR2 (germline): MNHNS, SASEGT. V dropped 4 bases and J dropped 5 bases, with 13 bases sitting between them. The CDR3 loop spans 14 amino acids. The CDR3: CASSAYRAGDTQYF. CDR3 sequence (DNA): TGTGCCAGCAGTGCCTACAGGGCGGGAGATACGCAGTATTTT.